Below, one T cell receptor beta chain is given with its context. These data are taken from a study of blood T cell repertoires in COVID-19. The data were produced by immunoSEQ multiplex PCR, yet TCRdb's version contains in-frame clones alone and is incomplete. In the table there are about 170,000 clones, more than 65% of which are singletons. Germline V gene data show CDR1 as SGHRS and CDR2 as YFSETQ. V lost 2 bases, J lost 8 bases, and 13 bases lay in between. The CDR3 contains 14 residues. The clonotype comes from a woman older than 75 with active or convalescent COVID-19. What was sequenced was peripheral blood. V and J are TRBV5-1 and TRBJ1-4, with no clear D. The CDR3 DNA follows: TGCGCCAGCAGCTTAGATGCTGCGGTGGAAAAACTGTTTTTT. Residues: CASSLDAAVEKLFF.